These T cell receptor beta chains were read from a single sample in a study of T cells after yellow fever vaccination. TCRdb fed the 5' RACE reads into MiXCR, producing one record per CDR3 protein. The sample lists 170,000 or so distinct CDR3 sequences; approximately 10% were seen once. The starting material was CD8+ T cells sorted from PBMCs, obtained 45 days after the yellow fever booster vaccination. These receptors came from a young man who received the YFV17D yellow fever vaccine. Both conserved end residues are part of each CDR3. A D gene is named only where the DNA matches it firmly. Part of the rows lack a size; the others show once, few, many or a class for expanded clones.

NA	TRBJ2-1	TRBV2	few	CASRPGHLNNEQFF	TGTGCCAGCAGGCCGGGACACCTCAACAATGAGCAGTTCTTC
NA	TRBJ2-1	TRBV12-3/TRBV12-4	few	CASSFVGPRNEQFF	TGTGCCAGCAGTTTTGTGGGTCCGCGGAATGAGCAGTTCTTC
TRBD1	TRBJ1-1	TRBV10-3	few	CATGQGTSTEAFF	TGTGCCACGGGACAGGGGACGAGCACTGAAGCTTTCTTT
NA	TRBJ2-2	TRBV4-3	NA	CASSQDSGVWSGELFF	TGCGCCAGCAGCCAAGATAGTGGGGTCTGGAGCGGGGAGCTGTTTTTT
TRBD2	TRBJ2-1	TRBV12-3/TRBV12-4	NA	CASSFVSGYYNEQFF	TGTGCCAGCAGTTTTGTTAGCGGGTATTACAATGAGCAGTTCTTC
NA	TRBJ2-2	TRBV7-9	few	CASTRGGTTGELFF	TGTGCCAGCACCCGAGGGGGTACCACCGGGGAGCTGTTTTTT
TRBD2	TRBJ2-3	TRBV27	NA	CASSSTSAGGTDTQYF	TGTGCCAGCAGTTCCACCTCAGCGGGGGGCACAGATACGCAGTATTTT
NA	TRBJ2-2	TRBV10-3	many	CAISAMTGELFF	TGTGCCATCAGTGCCATGACCGGGGAGCTGTTTTTT
NA	TRBJ2-1	TRBV10-3	NA	CAIRGTVTGTGDNEQFF	TGTGCCATCAGGGGGACAGTCACCGGGACTGGTGACAATGAGCAGTTCTTC
NA	TRBJ1-5	TRBV7-9	few	CASSLGWGEDQPQHF	TGTGCCAGCAGTCTAGGATGGGGGGAAGATCAGCCCCAGCATTTT
NA	TRBJ2-1	TRBV3-2	NA	CASSQDRCNTSSYNEQFF	TGTGCCAGCAGCCAAGATCGATGTAACACGAGCTCCTACAATGAGCAGTTCTTC
TRBD1	TRBJ1-3	TRBV9	few	CASSGDRVPGNTIYF	TGTGCCAGCAGCGGGGACAGGGTCCCTGGAAACACCATATATTTT
NA	TRBJ2-1	TRBV4-3	NA	CASSQVRGLYNEQFF	TGCGCCAGCAGCCAAGTAAGGGGCCTGTACAATGAGCAGTTCTTC
TRBD1	TRBJ1-1	TRBV5-1	many	CASSPGQGSTEAFF	TGCGCCAGCAGCCCGGGACAGGGGTCGACTGAAGCTTTCTTT
NA	TRBJ2-2	TRBV6-2/TRBV6-3	NA	CASSYSTEASTGELFF	TGTGCCAGCAGTTACTCCACAGAGGCGAGCACCGGGGAGCTGTTTTTT
TRBD2	TRBJ2-5	TRBV6-2/TRBV6-3	NA	CASSGTSGGQETQYF	TGTGCCAGCAGTGGGACTAGCGGGGGGCAAGAGACCCAGTACTTC
TRBD1	TRBJ2-7	TRBV29-1	NA	CSVQLGTGAGEQYF	TGCAGCGTCCAGTTAGGGACAGGCGCTGGCGAGCAGTACTTC
TRBD2	TRBJ2-7	TRBV4-2	few	CASSHEGLGSYEQYF	TGTGCCAGCAGCCACGAAGGACTAGGCTCCTACGAGCAGTACTTC
NA	TRBJ1-5	TRBV7-8	few	CASSFINSNQPQHF	TGTGCCAGCAGCTTCATTAATAGCAATCAGCCCCAGCATTTT
TRBD2	TRBJ2-5	TRBV14	few	CASSHAPGLVQETQYF	TGTGCCAGCAGCCACGCTCCGGGACTAGTCCAAGAGACCCAGTACTTC
TRBD2	TRBJ2-1	TRBV7-9	NA	CASSTPRGTSANEQFF	TGTGCCAGCAGCACCCCCCGGGGGACTAGCGCCAATGAGCAGTTCTTC
NA	TRBJ2-5	TRBV12-3/TRBV12-4	NA	CASKRTVQETQYF	TGTGCCAGCAAGAGGACAGTCCAAGAGACCCAGTACTTC
TRBD2	TRBJ2-3	TRBV7-8	NA	CASSLARGGPGTDTQYF	TGTGCCAGCAGCTTAGCGCGGGGGGGCCCAGGCACAGATACGCAGTATTTT
NA	TRBJ2-1	TRBV12-3/TRBV12-4	many	CASTQDSSSYNEQFF	TGTGCCAGCACCCAAGACAGTAGCTCCTACAATGAGCAGTTCTTC
TRBD2	TRBJ2-1	TRBV29-1	many	CSVEDWDYAEQFF	TGCAGCGTTGAAGATTGGGACTACGCTGAGCAGTTCTTC
NA	TRBJ2-2	TRBV5-1	few	CASSLAFVTGELFF	TGCGCCAGCAGCTTGGCATTCGTCACCGGGGAGCTGTTTTTT
NA	TRBJ2-7	TRBV7-9	many	CASSIRSYEQYF	TGTGCCAGCAGCATCCGAAGCTACGAGCAGTACTTC
TRBD1	TRBJ2-1	TRBV13	NA	CASSYPGTGSYNEQFF	TGTGCCAGCAGCTACCCCGGGACAGGCTCCTACAATGAGCAGTTCTTC
TRBD1	TRBJ2-5	TRBV28	NA	CASRGRDSSYQETQYF	TGTGCCAGCAGAGGCAGGGACAGTTCGTACCAAGAGACCCAGTACTTC
TRBD1	TRBJ2-7	TRBV27	NA	CASSPRTGAYEQYF	TGTGCCAGCAGCCCGAGGACAGGGGCCTACGAGCAGTACTTC
NA	TRBJ1-1	TRBV20-1	few	CSARDSGSTEAFF	TGCAGTGCTAGAGATTCTGGATCGACTGAAGCTTTCTTT
TRBD2	TRBJ2-5	TRBV6-4	many	CASSETSEETQYF	TGTGCCAGCAGCGAGACTAGCGAAGAGACCCAGTACTTC
NA	TRBJ1-3	TRBV6-1	NA	CASSVVNSGNTIYF	TGTGCCAGCAGTGTGGTCAACTCTGGAAACACCATATATTTT
NA	TRBJ1-2	TRBV29-1	few	CSVLGLANYGYTF	TGCAGCGTTTTGGGTCTAGCCAACTATGGCTACACCTTC
NA	TRBJ2-1	TRBV4-1	few	CASSRGVEQFF	TGCGCCAGCAGCCGGGGGGTAGAGCAGTTCTTC
NA	TRBJ2-2	TRBV12-3/TRBV12-4	many	CASISPERTNTGELFF	TGTGCCAGCATTTCCCCCGAGAGGACGAACACCGGGGAGCTGTTTTTT
NA	TRBJ2-1	TRBV20-1	NA	CSAREVGAYNEQFF	TGCAGTGCTAGAGAGGTGGGGGCCTACAATGAGCAGTTCTTC
TRBD1	TRBJ2-1	TRBV5-1	few	CASSPRQGAIDEQFF	TGCGCCAGCAGCCCGAGACAGGGGGCAATCGATGAGCAGTTCTTC
NA	TRBJ2-1	TRBV21-1	few	CASSKGLRDEQFF	TGTGCCAGCAGCAAAGGACTTCGGGATGAGCAGTTCTTC
TRBD1	TRBJ2-3	TRBV30	NA	CAWSVGQVPADTQYF	TGTGCCTGGAGTGTTGGACAGGTACCCGCAGATACGCAGTATTTT
NA	TRBJ2-1	TRBV12-3/TRBV12-4	NA	CASSLIGSPWNEQFF	TGTGCCAGCAGTTTAATAGGGTCCCCCTGGAATGAGCAGTTCTTC